The rows below give T cell receptor beta chains drawn from one sample of a study of T cell responses to AZD1222 COVID-19 vaccine. Assay: immunoSEQ multiplex PCR; the TCRdb copy retains only in-frame clones and omits some. The sample carries approximately 150,000 clones, 92% recorded once. The input for sequencing was peripheral blood, taken 28 days after the second AZD1222 dose. All receptors come from an adult who received the AZD1222 COVID-19 vaccine. The CDR3 runs from the conserved cysteine through the conserved F or W. A D gene is named only where the DNA matches it firmly. Clone size is not always given. Where it is, it says once, few, many or a class for expanded clones.

clone_size,v_call,j_call,d_call,cdr3_aa,cdr3_nt
-,TRBV3-1/TRBV3-2,TRBJ2-3,TRBD2,CASSQEPGLAGGALGTQYF,TGTGCCAGCAGCCAAGAACCCGGACTAGCGGGAGGAGCTTTGGGTACGCAGTATTTT
-,TRBV6-5,TRBJ2-1,-,CASILDPGLYNEQFF,TGTGCCAGCATTTTAGACCCTGGGCTCTACAATGAGCAGTTCTTC
-,TRBV5-1,TRBJ1-3,-,CASSSLPGNTIYF,TGCGCCAGCAGCTCCTTACCTGGAAACACCATATATTTT
-,TRBV29-1,TRBJ2-1,-,CSVAGEKSSYNEQFF,TGCAGCGTGGCAGGGGAAAAGAGCTCCTACAATGAGCAGTTCTTC
-,TRBV6-5,TRBJ2-7,-,CASTHNLGVPGEQYF,TGTGCCAGCACCCACAATCTGGGGGTACCTGGCGAGCAGTACTTC
-,TRBV27,TRBJ2-7,TRBD1,CASRTGTGSYEQYF,TGTGCCAGCAGGACCGGGACAGGGAGCTACGAGCAGTACTTC
-,TRBV29-1,TRBJ1-2,TRBD1,CSVGDRGLGGYTF,TGCAGCGTTGGGGACAGGGGGCTGGGAGGCTACACCTTC
-,TRBV27,TRBJ1-4,-,CASSLRDGNEKLFF,TGTGCCAGCAGTCTCCGGGACGGTAATGAAAAACTGTTTTTT
-,TRBV5-4,TRBJ1-2,-,CASRQEGYTF,TGTGCCAGCAGACAGGAGGGCTACACCTTC
-,TRBV11-2,TRBJ2-1,-,CASSLRAGRVIYGNEQFF,TGTGCCAGCAGCTTAAGGGCCGGCAGGGTAATATATGGCAATGAGCAGTTCTTC
-,TRBV2,TRBJ1-1,-,CASRGGTEAFF,TGTGCCAGCAGGGGAGGGACTGAAGCTTTCTTT
-,TRBV29-1,TRBJ2-7,TRBD1,CSVVGGDRASYEQYF,TGCAGCGTGGTAGGAGGGGACAGGGCCTCCTACGAGCAGTACTTC
-,TRBV6-6,TRBJ2-7,-,CASNVGQSYEQYF,TGTGCCAGCAACGTGGGGCAGTCCTACGAGCAGTACTTC
once,TRBV6-5,TRBJ1-5,-,CASSYGQYDQPQHF,TGTGCCAGCAGTTATGGTCAGTACGATCAGCCCCAGCATTTT
few,TRBV6-6,TRBJ1-6,-,CASSSPEASPLHF,TGTGCCAGCAGTTCCCCCGAAGCTTCACCCCTCCACTTT
-,TRBV14,TRBJ2-1,-,CASSRFWGGSSYNEQFF,TGTGCCAGCAGCCGTTTTTGGGGCGGTAGCTCCTACAATGAGCAGTTCTTC
-,TRBV4-3,TRBJ2-7,TRBD1,CASSQDQQGAREQYF,TGCGCCAGCAGCCAAGATCAACAGGGGGCGCGCGAGCAGTACTTC
-,TRBV7-6,TRBJ1-5,-,CASSLAQVRGPSQPQHF,TGTGCCAGCAGCTTAGCGCAGGTCCGCGGTCCCTCCCAGCCCCAGCATTTT
-,TRBV6-4,TRBJ2-2,-,CASSPTGWKNTGELFF,TGTGCCAGCAGTCCTACAGGGTGGAAGAACACCGGGGAGCTGTTTTTT
once,TRBV7-9,TRBJ1-5,-,CASSSGHNQPQHF,TGTGCCAGCAGCTCCGGCCACAATCAGCCCCAGCATTTT
-,TRBV27,TRBJ2-1,TRBD1,CASSSSGTGFNEQFF,TGTGCCAGCAGTTCCTCCGGGACAGGTTTCAATGAGCAGTTCTTC
once,TRBV9,TRBJ2-2,TRBD2,CASSGTSGSGTGELFF,TGTGCCAGCAGCGGAACTAGCGGGAGTGGTACCGGGGAGCTGTTTTTT
-,TRBV18,TRBJ2-2,TRBD2,CASSPAMIAGSANTGELFF,TGTGCCAGCTCACCAGCCATGATAGCGGGATCGGCGAACACCGGGGAGCTGTTTTTT
-,TRBV10-2,TRBJ1-4,TRBD1,CASSELGTGGDEKLFF,TGCGCCAGCAGTGAGCTCGGAACAGGGGGCGATGAAAAACTGTTTTTT
-,TRBV19,TRBJ1-5,-,CASSIGVAASNQPQHF,TGTGCCAGTAGTATAGGGGTGGCAGCCAGCAATCAGCCCCAGCATTTT
few,TRBV28,TRBJ2-7,TRBD2,CASSKNAGLGGYEQYF,TGTGCCAGCAGTAAAAACGCAGGACTAGGAGGTTACGAGCAGTACTTC
-,TRBV7-2,TRBJ1-5,TRBD1,CASSLGQGYYQPQHF,TGTGCCAGCAGCTTAGGACAGGGTTACTATCAGCCCCAGCATTTT
-,TRBV2,TRBJ1-5,TRBD1,CASTPESGGGQPQHF,TGTGCCAGCACCCCCGAGTCAGGGGGCGGACAGCCCCAGCATTTT
-,TRBV21-1,TRBJ2-2,-,CASSKIGYGELFF,TGTGCCAGCAGCAAAATTGGATACGGGGAGCTGTTTTTT
-,TRBV15,TRBJ1-2,TRBD1,CATSTDRGPVNYGYTF,TGTGCCACCAGCACCGACAGGGGCCCAGTTAACTATGGCTACACCTTC
-,TRBV5-6,TRBJ1-1,-,CASSLEEGRVDTEAFF,TGTGCCAGCAGCTTGGAAGAGGGAAGGGTGGACACTGAAGCTTTCTTT
-,TRBV11-2,TRBJ2-7,-,CASSATPSGPGQYF,TGTGCCAGCAGCGCGACCCCCTCCGGTCCGGGGCAGTACTTC
-,TRBV30,TRBJ2-7,TRBD1,CAWARGLGYEQYF,TGTGCCTGGGCCAGGGGGTTGGGGTACGAGCAGTACTTC
once,TRBV4-3,TRBJ2-7,TRBD2,CASSYIAGAPVEQYF,TGCGCCAGCAGCTACATAGCGGGAGCTCCGGTCGAGCAGTACTTC
-,TRBV5-8,TRBJ1-5,TRBD1,CASSSRDRGYQPQHF,TGTGCCAGCAGCTCTAGGGACAGGGGCTATCAGCCCCAGCATTTT
-,TRBV11-3,TRBJ2-7,TRBD2,CASSFGLAACEQYF,TGTGCCAGCAGCTTCGGACTAGCGGCCTGCGAGCAGTACTTC